The source of this TCR beta chain is a study of T-cell reconstitution after alpha-beta-depleted transplantation in children. A library of TCRbeta sequences, prepared with unique molecular identifiers, was generated. TCRdb redid the calling of the PCR reads with MiXCR, one entry per CDR3 protein. The table lists about 610,000 distinct CDR3 sequences, approximately 10% of them singletons, with around 4% in the top ten. The CDR3 totals 17 residues. Germline-derived CDR1 and CDR2 are SGHDN and FVKESK. V lost 2 bases and J lost 0, with 14 bases in between. The sample was PBMCs from the stem cell graft donor, taken from the stem cell graft. This sequence joins TRBV14 and TRBJ1-5; possibly TRBD1 for D (5 bases). This TCR came from a human donor who donated a stem cell graft to a child with acute myeloid leukemia. The CDR3 spells CASSQLTGVYSNQPQHF. CDR3 sequence (DNA): TGTGCCAGCAGCCAACTTACAGGCGTTTATAGCAATCAGCCCCAGCATTTT.